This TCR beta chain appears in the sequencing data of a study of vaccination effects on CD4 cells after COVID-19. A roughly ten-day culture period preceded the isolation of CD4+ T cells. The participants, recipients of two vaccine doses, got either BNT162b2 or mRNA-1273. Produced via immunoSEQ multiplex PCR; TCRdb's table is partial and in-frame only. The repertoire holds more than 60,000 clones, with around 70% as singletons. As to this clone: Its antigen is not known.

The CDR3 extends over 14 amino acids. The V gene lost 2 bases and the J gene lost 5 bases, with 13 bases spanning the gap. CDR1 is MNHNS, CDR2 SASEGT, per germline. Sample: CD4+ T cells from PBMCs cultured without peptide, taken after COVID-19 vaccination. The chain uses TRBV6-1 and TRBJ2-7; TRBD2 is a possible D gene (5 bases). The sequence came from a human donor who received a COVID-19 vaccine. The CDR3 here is CASSEMIAKNEQYV. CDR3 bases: TGTGCCAGCAGTGAAATGATAGCGAAAAACGAGCAGTACGTC.